A single sample is the source of the 16 T cell receptor beta chains below, sequenced in a study of T cells in Graves' hyperthyroidism and ophthalmopathy. TCR beta CDR3 regions were amplified from RNA. During a first-round RT-PCR of the TCR CDR3, the HTBI primer set was used. Each CDR3 protein gets one entry after TCRdb re-called the multiplex PCR reads with MiXCR. The sample records about 290,000 distinct CDR3 sequences, over 15% being singletons. The sequenced sample consisted of blood. The receptors shown here come from a woman aged 55-70 years with Graves' ophthalmopathy.

At least ten counts were recorded for this clonotype. The chain couples TRBV2 to TRBJ1-5; the D gene is possibly TRBD1 (6 bases). This CDR3 has 16 amino acids. V lost 1 base to trimming and J lost 6 bases, with 16 bases between them. CDR1 and CDR2 from the germline V gene are SNHLY and FYNNEI. This chain's CDR3 is CASSEGGVQGGQPQHF. Written as DNA, the CDR3 is TGTGCCAGCAGTGAAGGAGGCGTACAGGGAGGTCAGCCCCAGCATTTT.

This clonotype was detected a few times. J is TRBJ1-5 and V is TRBV7-9; 11 bases agree with TRBD1. Germline CDR1 SEHNR, CDR2 FQNEAQ (reference sequence). The CDR3 runs to 14 residues. Trimming cost V 9 bases and J 6 bases; bases outside gene matches: 7. This CDR3 is CASKRDRGSQPQHF. DNA for the CDR3: TGTGCCAGTAAGAGGGACAGGGGGTCTCAGCCCCAGCATTTT.

This clonotype was counted only a few times. This sequence joins TRBV19 and TRBJ2-4, with a weak D call TRBD1 (7 bases). The CDR3 extends over 14 amino acids. Germline values: CDR1 LNHDA, CDR2 SQIVND (reference sequence). V gave up 6 bases and J gave up 8 bases, with 17 bases separating them. The CDR3 DNA sequence: TGTGCCAGTAGCCCACAGGGGTGGGAGGACATTCAGTACTTC. It is translated as CASSPQGWEDIQYF.

This clonotype was found once. V is TRBV14 and J is TRBJ2-5; D ambiguous. Trimming stripped 0 bases from V and 5 bases from J, with 13 bases between. CDR3 length: 15 residues. Germline V lookup: CDR1 SGHDN, CDR2 FVKESK. CDR3 nucleotide sequence: TGTGCCAGCAGCCAAGAAGGAGTTCGACGGGAGACCCAGTACTTC. Protein: CASSQEGVRRETQYF.

The chain recombines TRBV5-1 with TRBJ2-1; D might be TRBD2 (6 bases). CDR3 length equals 14 residues. Germline loops: CDR1 SGHRS, CDR2 YFSETQ. Trimming stripped 4 bases from V and 7 bases from J, with 15 bases between. The CDR3 sequence is CASSPRTISNEQFF. The CDR3 DNA follows: TGCGCCAGCAGCCCGCGGACTATTAGTAATGAGCAGTTCTTC.

The J gene is TRBJ1-4, the V gene TRBV20-1; D uncertain. The CDR3 spans 13 residues. Germline CDR1 DFQATT, CDR2 SNEGSKA (reference sequence). Trimming took off 3 bases at V and 7 bases at J, with 12 bases between the two ends. CDR3 nucleotides: TGCAGTGCTAGGGGCGGATCGAGTGAAAAACTGTTTTTT. Residues: CSARGGSSEKLFF.

This clonotype has a count of ten or more. V usage is TRBV28 and J usage is TRBJ1-2, with a tentative D call TRBD1 (6 bases). The CDR3 loop spans 14 amino acids. Trimming took off 8 bases at V and 6 bases at J, with 19 bases between the two ends. From germline, CDR1 is MDHEN and CDR2 SYDVKM. CDR3 bases: TGTGCCAGCGGGATAATGACAGGCGTCGATGGCTACACCTTC. Its protein is CASGIMTGVDGYTF.

This chain joins TRBV10-3 and TRBJ1-2; 7 nucleotides line up with TRBD1. J lost 4 bases, V lost 7 bases, and 9 bases had no gene match. Germline lookup yields CDR1 ENHRY and CDR2 SYGVKD. This CDR3 contains 14 residues. CDR3 DNA sequence: TGTGCCATCAACGCCCTGACAGGGACCTATGGCTACACCTTC. Protein product: CAINALTGTYGYTF.

This clonotype was counted at least ten times. The chain combines TRBV27 with TRBJ2-3; 9 bases agree with TRBD2. This CDR3 region has 16 residues. Germline V gene data show CDR1 as MNHEY and CDR2 as SMNVEV (reference sequence). V lost 5 bases to trimming and J lost 5 bases; unmatched junction nucleotides: 11. The CDR3 protein is CASSPGAGGRGDTQYF. CDR3 coding DNA: TGTGCCAGCAGTCCCGGTGCCGGCGGGAGGGGAGATACGCAGTATTTT.

V and J are TRBV12-5 and TRBJ2-3; the D is unclear. The germline V and J ends were trimmed by 5 bases and 0 bases, with 6 bases remaining between them. The CDR3 contains 13 residues. The germline gives CDR1 LGHNT, CDR2 FRNRAP. The chain's CDR3 is CASGAPSTDTQYF. CDR3 DNA sequence: TGTGCTAGTGGTGCCCCTAGCACAGATACGCAGTATTTT.

This clonotype was observed many times. The gene calls are TRBV11-2 and TRBJ1-1; tentatively, D is TRBD1 (6 bases). This CDR3 comprises 13 residues. V was shortened by 0 bases and J by 7 bases, with 9 bases between the two germline ends. CDR1 SGHAT and CDR2 FQNNGV come from the germline V gene. In DNA form, the CDR3 reads TGTGCCAGCAGCTTAGAGGGGGGGCTTGAAGCTTTCTTT. Its translation: CASSLEGGLEAFF.

V gene TRBV2 combines with J gene TRBJ1-3; D call uncertain. Germline V lookup: CDR1 SNHLY, CDR2 FYNNEI. The V end was cut by 3 bases, the J end by 4 bases, with 7 bases between. This CDR3 comprises 13 residues. For the CDR3, the DNA is TGTGCCAGCAGTGATGGCGGGGGAAACACCATATATTTT. It codes for CASSDGGGNTIYF.

This clonotype occurred many times. The rearrangement joins TRBV12-3 or TRBV12-4 to TRBJ1-4; D may be TRBD1 (6 bases). The CDR3 totals 16 residues. Trimming removed 6 bases at V and 7 bases at J, with 21 bases between. CDR3 in DNA: TGTGCCAGCAGCCCAAAACGACGTCTCAGGGGTGAAAAACTGTTTTTT. This codes for CASSPKRRLRGEKLFF.

This clonotype was found many times. V usage is TRBV7-6 and J usage is TRBJ2-1; TRBD2 matches at 14 bases. Germline V CDR1 and CDR2: SGHVS, FNYEAQ. J gave up 9 bases and V 5 bases, and 9 bases lay outside the gene matches. This CDR3 has 16 residues. CDR3 DNA sequence: TGTGCCAGCAGCCCACCGGGACTAGCGGGAGAGGTTGAGCAGTTCTTC. This encodes CASSPPGLAGEVEQFF.

This clonotype was counted only a few times. The V gene is TRBV7-9, the J gene TRBJ1-6, with TRBD1 identical over 10 bases. This CDR3 contains 15 residues. V was clipped by 6 bases and J by 9 bases; unmatched bases: 8. The germline gives CDR1 SEHNR, CDR2 FQNEAQ (reference sequence). CDR3 loop: CASSRPGQGSSPLHF. CDR3 DNA: TGTGCCAGCAGTCGTCCGGGACAGGGGAGTTCACCCCTCCACTTT.

This clonotype has just a few counts. CDR3 bases: TGTGCCATCAGTGACAGTTGGGGAAACGGGCCAGATACGCAGTATTTT. Its translation is CAISDSWGNGPDTQYF. This rearrangement joins TRBV10-3 to TRBJ2-3; D gene ambiguous. The CDR3 is made up of 16 amino acids. Trimming took 3 bases from V and 4 from J, leaving 17 bases between them. Germline CDR1 reads ENHRY; CDR2 reads SYGVKD.